This entry concerns a single TCR beta chain. V lost 4 bases, J lost 6 bases, and 6 bases stayed unmatched. The germline gives CDR1 LNHNV, CDR2 YYDKDF (reference sequence). The CDR3 is made up of 14 amino acids. This specimen belongs to a study of technical replicates of blood from a few donors. Libraries were prepared by immunoSEQ multiplex PCR; TCRdb keeps only in-frame clonotypes and omits some of them. The data contain around 100,000 clones, roughly 94% of them singletons. J is TRBJ1-5 and V is TRBV15; TRBD1 matches at 7 bases. The TCR originated in a human donor in good health. The sample taken for sequencing was T cells isolated from PBMCs. CDR3 nucleotide sequence: TGTGCCACCAGCACTACAGGGGAGAGTCAGCCCCAGCATTTT. Its translation: CATSTTGESQPQHF.